These 12 T cell receptor beta chains originate from one sample sequenced in a study of cytomegalovirus exposure and HLA in healthy donors. PCR employed 60 Vbeta and 13 Jbeta primers. The assay was immunoSEQ multiplex PCR, and TCRdb's table has in-frame clones only and misses some. The sample records roughly 200,000 clones, 80% to 90% being singletons. The sample was PBMCs. These receptors came from a woman aged 25-40 years in good health and CMV-seronegative.

The rearrangement joins TRBV11-3 to TRBJ2-1; TRBD1 matches 7 bases. The CDR3 contains 13 residues. With 2 bases clipped from V and 7 bases from J, the junction kept 2 bases outside the gene matches. Germline CDR1 SGHNT, CDR2 YENEEA. The CDR3 spells CASSLPGQNEQFF. The CDR3 coding sequence is TGTGCCAGCAGCTTACCGGGACAGAATGAGCAGTTCTTC.

As concerns this clone: At the DNA level, this CDR3 is encoded by other sequences in the same sample as well. The chain's CDR3 is CASSLRQGNQPQHF. As DNA, the CDR3 is TGTGCCAGCAGTCTTCGACAGGGTAACCAGCCCCAGCATTTT. The V and J genes are TRBV27 and TRBJ1-5, with 7 bases matching TRBD1. The junction had 8 bases not matched to a gene; V was cut back by 5 bases and J by 7 bases. CDR1 MNHEY and CDR2 SMNVEV come from the germline V gene (reference sequence). The CDR3 loop spans 14 amino acids.

The rearrangement joins TRBV18 to TRBJ2-5, with TRBD2 matching over 8 bases. V lost 3 bases, J lost 4 bases, and 1 base stayed unmatched. The germline gives CDR1 KGHSH, CDR2 LQKENI. The CDR3 has 13 residues. DNA for the CDR3: TGTGCCAGCTCACCTCGGGGGGGAGAGACCCAGTACTTC. Amino acids: CASSPRGGETQYF.

This clone was detected once. As DNA, the CDR3 is TGTGCCAGTAGGCCGGGAGGGGCGGGAGGGCCTTATGAGCAGTTCTTC. This sequence encodes CASRPGGAGGPYEQFF. V and J are TRBV19 and TRBJ2-1; 9 bases map to TRBD2. Germline V gene sequence: CDR1 LNHDA, CDR2 SQIVND (reference sequence). Germline trimming cut 6 bases from V and 8 bases from J; bases unmatched to any gene: 14. This CDR3 contains 16 residues.

As for this clone: At one end the junction does not follow the germline gene, possibly because of a read error. The V gene is TRBV7-7, the J gene TRBJ2-1; possibly TRBD1 for D (6 bases). The CDR3 is made up of 13 amino acids. Germline-derived CDR1 and CDR2 are SSHAT and FNYEAQ (reference sequence). CDR3 coding DNA: TGTGCTAGCAGCTTGGACAGTATCCATGAGCAGTTCTTC. Residues: CASSLDSIHEQFF.

This clone came up once. The V gene is TRBV10-2, the J gene TRBJ2-7; D is unclear. Between the trimmed V and J ends, which lost 3 bases and 3 bases, there was a span of 3 bases. Germline-derived CDR1 and CDR2 are WSHSY and SAAADI. The length of the CDR3 is 11 residues. The CDR3 sequence is CASSDLYEQYF. CDR3 sequence (DNA): TGCGCCAGCAGTGACCTCTACGAGCAGTACTTC.

The V and J genes are TRBV18 and TRBJ1-2, with 8 bases identical to TRBD1. The CDR3 runs 12 residues. J lost 5 bases, V lost 5 bases, and 1 base had no gene match. Per the germline V gene, CDR1 is KGHSH and CDR2 is LQKENI. The CDR3 here is CASSDRGYGYTF. Here the CDR3 DNA reads TGTGCCAGCTCAGACAGGGGATATGGCTACACCTTC.

The rearrangement joins TRBV19 to TRBJ2-3; weak D call: TRBD2 (6 bases). The CDR3 totals 16 residues. V shed 3 bases and J shed 1 base, with 14 bases lying between them. Germline lookup yields CDR1 LNHDA and CDR2 SQIVND (reference sequence). The CDR3 loop reads CASSIFSGAGTDTQYF. CDR3 coding DNA: TGTGCCAGTAGTATCTTTAGCGGTGCTGGCACAGATACGCAGTATTTT.

The rearrangement joins TRBV27 to TRBJ2-3, with D perhaps matching TRBD2 (5 bases). This CDR3 has 14 amino acids. Germline V CDR1 and CDR2: MNHEY, SMNVEV (reference sequence). Between the trimmed V and J ends, which lost 3 bases and 0 bases, there was a span of 7 bases. CDR3 DNA sequence: TGTGCCAGCAGTTTTTGGGAGAGCACAGATACGCAGTATTTT. It yields the protein CASSFWESTDTQYF.

The chain recombines TRBV28 with TRBJ2-3; D perhaps matches TRBD2 (5 bases). This CDR3 comprises 12 residues. V gave up 3 bases and J gave up 7 bases, with 8 bases separating them. Germline CDR1 MDHEN, CDR2 SYDVKM. CDR3 in DNA: TGTGCCAGCAGTTTTAGCGTTAATACGCAGTATTTT. Translation gives CASSFSVNTQYF.

The chain joins TRBV10-2 to TRBJ2-5, with 10 nucleotides matching TRBD2. The germline V gene has CDR1 WSHSY and CDR2 SAAADI. The CDR3 contains 13 residues. V shed 7 bases and J 7 bases; nucleotides not matched to a gene: 6. The CDR3 sequence is CASKLAGSMTQYF. In DNA form, the CDR3 reads TGCGCCAGCAAACTAGCGGGGTCGATGACCCAGTACTTC.

This clone was picked up one time. This chain links TRBV2 with TRBJ2-7; the match to TRBD2 covers 9 bases. V was clipped by 6 bases and J by 4 bases; unmatched bases: 10. The CDR3 has 15 amino acids. Germline CDR1 and CDR2: SNHLY and FYNNEI. As DNA, the CDR3 is TGTGCCAGCAGCCTAGCGGGTAGCGGGAGATACGAGCAGTACTTC. Translated: CASSLAGSGRYEQYF.